The 2 T cell receptor beta chains reported below all come from one sample, sequenced in a study of cytomegalovirus exposure and HLA in healthy donors. With 60 Vbeta and 13 Jbeta primers, the PCR was carried out. The table came from immunoSEQ multiplex PCR; TCRdb's copy has only in-frame clones and leaves some out. The repertoire holds roughly 170,000 clones, with approximately 84% as singletons. Material for sequencing was PBMCs. The receptors were gathered from a man aged 30 to 39 in good health and CMV-seronegative.

The chain joins TRBV5-4 to TRBJ2-2, with TRBD2 as a possible D gene (6 bases). The CDR3 is 16 amino acids. The V gene's germline CDR1 is SGHNT and CDR2 YYREEE (reference sequence). Deletions cut 0 bases from V and 4 bases from J, with 13 bases between. Written as DNA, the CDR3 is TGTGCCAGCAGCTTGGTAGGGAGGATTGTCACCGGGGAGCTGTTTTTT. It encodes CASSLVGRIVTGELFF.

This chain uses TRBV7-9 with TRBJ1-2; perhaps TRBD1 as D (5 bases). V was pared by 11 bases and J by 2 bases, with 9 bases between. This CDR3 is built from 11 residues. Germline CDR1 reads SEHNR; CDR2 reads FQNEAQ (reference sequence). CDR3 DNA sequence: TGTGCCTCCGGGGGAAACTATGGCTACACCTTC. Its protein product is CASGGNYGYTF. The complete variable domain, with remaining parts taken from reference TRBV7-9 and TRBJ1-2, reads DTGVSQNPRHKITKRGQNVTFRCDPISEHNRLYWYRQTLGQGPEFLTYFQNEAQLEKSRLLSDRFSAERPKGSFSTLEIQRTEQGDSAMYLCASGGNYGYTFGSGTRLTVV.